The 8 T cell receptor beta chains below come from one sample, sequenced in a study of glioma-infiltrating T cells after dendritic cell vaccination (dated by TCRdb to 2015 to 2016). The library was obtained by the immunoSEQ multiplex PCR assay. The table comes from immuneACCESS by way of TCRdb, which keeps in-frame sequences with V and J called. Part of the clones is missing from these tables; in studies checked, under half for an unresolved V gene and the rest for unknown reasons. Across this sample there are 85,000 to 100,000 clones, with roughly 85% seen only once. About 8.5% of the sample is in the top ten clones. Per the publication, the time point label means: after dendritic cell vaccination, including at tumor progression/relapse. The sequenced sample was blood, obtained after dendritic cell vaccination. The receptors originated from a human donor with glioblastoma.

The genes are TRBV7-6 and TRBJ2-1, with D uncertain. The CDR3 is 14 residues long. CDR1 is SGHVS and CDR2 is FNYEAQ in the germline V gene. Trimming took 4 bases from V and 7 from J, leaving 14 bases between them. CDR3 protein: CASSSHLELNEQFF. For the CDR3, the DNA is TGTGCCAGCAGCTCTCATCTAGAGTTGAATGAGCAGTTCTTC.

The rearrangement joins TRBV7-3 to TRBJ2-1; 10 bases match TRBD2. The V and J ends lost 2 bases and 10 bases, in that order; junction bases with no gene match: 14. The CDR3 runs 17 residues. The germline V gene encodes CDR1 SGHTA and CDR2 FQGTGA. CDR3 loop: CASSLSPGSGRAQEQFF. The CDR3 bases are TGTGCCAGCAGCTTATCGCCGGGAAGCGGGAGGGCGCAGGAGCAGTTCTTC.

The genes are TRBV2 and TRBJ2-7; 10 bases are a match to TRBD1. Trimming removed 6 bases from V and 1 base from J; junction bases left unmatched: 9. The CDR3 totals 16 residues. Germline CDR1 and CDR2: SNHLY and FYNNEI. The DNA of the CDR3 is TGTGCCAGCAGGGATCAAAGGACAGGGGGTTCCTACGAGCAGTACTTC. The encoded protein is CASRDQRTGGSYEQYF.

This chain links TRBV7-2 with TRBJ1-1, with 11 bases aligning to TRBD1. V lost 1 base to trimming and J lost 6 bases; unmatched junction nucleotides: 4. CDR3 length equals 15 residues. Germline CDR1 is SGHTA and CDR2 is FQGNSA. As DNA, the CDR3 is TGTGCCAGCAGCTTAGAGGACAGGGGGCCCCCTGAAGCTTTCTTT. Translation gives CASSLEDRGPPEAFF.

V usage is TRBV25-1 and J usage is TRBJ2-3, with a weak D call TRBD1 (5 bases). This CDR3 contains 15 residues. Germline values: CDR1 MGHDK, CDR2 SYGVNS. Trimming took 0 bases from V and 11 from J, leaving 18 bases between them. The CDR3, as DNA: TGTGCCAGCAGTGAATACGAAAACTACAGGCGCGAGCAGTATTTT. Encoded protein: CASSEYENYRREQYF.

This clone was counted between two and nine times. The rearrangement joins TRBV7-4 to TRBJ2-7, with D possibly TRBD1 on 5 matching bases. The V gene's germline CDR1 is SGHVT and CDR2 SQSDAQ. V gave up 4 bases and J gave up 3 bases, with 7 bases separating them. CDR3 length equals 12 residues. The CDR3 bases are TGTGCCAGCAGCTGGGGCAACTACGAGCAGTACTTC. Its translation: CASSWGNYEQYF.

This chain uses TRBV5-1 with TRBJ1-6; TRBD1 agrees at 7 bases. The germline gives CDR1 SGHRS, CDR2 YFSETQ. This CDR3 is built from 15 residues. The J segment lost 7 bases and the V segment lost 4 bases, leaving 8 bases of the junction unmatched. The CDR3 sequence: CASSRAGTENSPLHF. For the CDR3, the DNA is TGCGCCAGCAGCAGGGCCGGGACAGAGAATTCACCCCTCCACTTT.

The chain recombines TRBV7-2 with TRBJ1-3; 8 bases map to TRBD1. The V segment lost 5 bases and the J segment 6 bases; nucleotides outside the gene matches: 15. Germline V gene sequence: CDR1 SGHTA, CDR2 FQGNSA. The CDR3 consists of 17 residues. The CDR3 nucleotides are TGTGCCAGCAGCCTTAGGGGGGGCGGGACAGGAGCAAACACCATATATTTT. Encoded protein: CASSLRGGGTGANTIYF.